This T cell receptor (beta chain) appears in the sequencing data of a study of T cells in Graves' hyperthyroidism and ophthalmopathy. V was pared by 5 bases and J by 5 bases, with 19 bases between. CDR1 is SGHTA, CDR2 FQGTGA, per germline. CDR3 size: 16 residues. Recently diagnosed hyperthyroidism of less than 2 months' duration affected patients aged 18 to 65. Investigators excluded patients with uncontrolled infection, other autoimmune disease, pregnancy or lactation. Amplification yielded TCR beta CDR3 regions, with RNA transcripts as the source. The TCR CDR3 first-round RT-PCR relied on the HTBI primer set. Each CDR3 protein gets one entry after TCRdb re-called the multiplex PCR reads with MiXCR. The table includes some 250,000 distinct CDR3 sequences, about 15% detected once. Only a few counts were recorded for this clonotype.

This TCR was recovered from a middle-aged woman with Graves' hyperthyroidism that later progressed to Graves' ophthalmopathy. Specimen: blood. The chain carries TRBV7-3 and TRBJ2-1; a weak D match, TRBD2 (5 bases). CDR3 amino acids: CASSPRSGWYDNEQFF. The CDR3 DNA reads TGTGCCAGCAGCCCCCGGTCGGGATGGTATGACAATGAGCAGTTCTTC.